Listed here are 32 T cell receptor beta chains from one sample, sequenced in a study of blood T cell repertoires in COVID-19 (TCRdb year 2020). Library preparation used the immunoSEQ multiplex PCR assay. Held by TCRdb, this immuneACCESS table contains in-frame sequences only and omits some clones. Under half of the omission traces to an unresolved V gene where checked; the cause of the rest is unknown. Within this sample are more than 200,000 clones, with more than 75% of them counted one time only. The top ten constitute 1.6% of the sample. Sequenced: PBMCs or T cells enriched from blood (not recorded which). These receptors came from a woman aged 45-60 years who had recovered from COVID-19.

This clone appeared once. The chain recombines TRBV11-3 with TRBJ2-3; the D gene is possibly TRBD2 (5 bases). V gave up 6 bases and J gave up 9 bases, with 19 bases separating them. Germline CDR1 reads SGHNT; CDR2 reads YENEEA. The CDR3 is made up of 14 amino acids. The DNA of the CDR3 is TGTGCCAGCAGGCCGGACTCCGGAAAGGGAACGCAGTATTTT. This encodes CASRPDSGKGTQYF.

CDR3 protein: CASSAYDRGDEKLFF. CDR3 sequence (DNA): TGTGCCAGCAGCGCCTACGACAGGGGAGATGAAAAACTGTTTTTT. J is TRBJ1-4 and V is TRBV9, with 8 nucleotides matching TRBD1. Trimming cost V 3 bases and J 6 bases; bases outside gene matches: 7. CDR1 is SGDLS, CDR2 YYNGEE, per germline. This CDR3 comprises 15 residues.

The CDR3 sequence: CASSPGSGDNSPLHF. CDR3 nucleotide sequence: TGTGCCAGCTCACCAGGGTCCGGGGATAATTCACCCCTCCACTTT. V gene TRBV18 combines with J gene TRBJ1-6; the D is unclear. Trimming removed 2 bases from V and 5 bases from J, with 10 bases in between. The CDR3 is 15 residues long. Germline loops: CDR1 KGHSH, CDR2 LQKENI.

This clone was counted a single time. This chain uses TRBV11-1 with TRBJ1-4; D not resolved. CDR1 and CDR2 from the germline V gene are SGHAT and FQDESV (reference sequence). This CDR3 contains 16 residues. Trimming stripped 0 bases from V and 0 bases from J, with 8 bases between. The CDR3 protein is CASSLALSATNEKLFF. The CDR3 DNA follows: TGTGCCAGCAGCTTAGCGTTGTCAGCAACTAATGAAAAACTGTTTTTT.

This CDR3 is CASSPGSYGYTF. The DNA of the CDR3 is TGTGCCAGCAGCCCGGGGAGTTATGGCTACACCTTC. The V and J genes are TRBV3-1 (or the pseudogene TRBV3-2) and TRBJ1-2, with no clear D. The germline V and J ends were trimmed by 4 bases and 5 bases, with 8 bases remaining between them. This CDR3 region has 12 residues. The V gene's germline CDR1 is LGHDT and CDR2 YNNKEL (reference sequence).

The rearrangement uses TRBV5-6 and TRBJ2-5; 8 bases map to TRBD1. The V and J ends lost 3 bases and 2 bases, in that order; junction bases with no gene match: 6. The CDR3 spans 15 residues. Germline V lookup: CDR1 SGHDT, CDR2 YYEEEE. The CDR3 bases are TGTGCCAGCAGCTGGGGACAGGCAGGACAAGAGACCCAGTACTTC. This codes for CASSWGQAGQETQYF.

The rearrangement links TRBV27 to TRBJ1-6; TRBD1 matches 9 bases. The CDR3 sequence is 14 residues long. CDR1 is MNHEY and CDR2 is SMNVEV in the germline V gene (reference sequence). After removal of 3 bases from V and 7 bases from J, the junction contained 1 base not matched to a gene. The CDR3 sequence is CASSFGQGNSPLHF. CDR3 sequence (DNA): TGTGCCAGCAGTTTCGGACAGGGGAATTCACCCCTCCACTTT.

The chain's CDR3 is CASSPGTAGNTIYF. CDR3 DNA sequence: TGTGCCAGCAGCCCCGGGACAGCTGGAAACACCATATATTTT. The gene calls are TRBV6-5 and TRBJ1-3; 7 bases are a match to TRBD1. With V trimmed by 6 bases and J by 2 bases, 4 bases remained unmatched. Germline assignment: CDR1 MNHEY and CDR2 SVGAGI. This CDR3 has 14 amino acids.

The chain combines TRBV5-1 with TRBJ2-2, with D possibly TRBD1 on 6 matching bases. The CDR3 is 15 amino acids. Trimming took 2 bases from V and 1 from J, leaving 9 bases between them. CDR1 SGHRS and CDR2 YFSETQ come from the germline V gene. CDR3 nucleotides: TGCGCCAGCAGCTTAGGGACACTGAACACCGGGGAGCTGTTTTTT. Protein sequence: CASSLGTLNTGELFF. Filled out from reference TRBV5-1 and TRBJ2-2, the complete variable domain reads KAGVTQTPRYLIKTRGQQVTLSCSPISGHRSVSWYQQTPGQGLQFLFEYFSETQRNKGNFPGRFSGRQFSNSRSEMNVSTLELGDSALYLCASSLGTLNTGELFFGEGSRLTVL.

The chain is built from TRBV9 and TRBJ2-3; D is possibly TRBD1 (5 bases). V lost 3 bases and J 11 bases, leaving 16 bases between the germline ends. The CDR3 consists of 13 residues. Germline CDR1 is SGDLS and CDR2 is YYNGEE. The DNA for the CDR3 is TGTGCCAGCAGCGGGTTAAGGGGTCAGTGGCAGTATTTT. It specifies CASSGLRGQWQYF.

The genes are TRBV18 and TRBJ2-5, with 11 bases that match TRBD2. Germline V lookup: CDR1 KGHSH, CDR2 LQKENI. The CDR3 covers 16 residues. V was pared by 2 bases and J by 2 bases, with 4 bases of the junction left unmatched. CDR3 in DNA: TGTGCCAGCTCACCAGGGCTAGCGGGAGGTCAAGAGACCCAGTACTTC. This gives the protein CASSPGLAGGQETQYF.

The rearrangement links TRBV7-8 to TRBJ1-5, with a possible D match to TRBD1 (5 bases). Trimming took 5 bases from V and 4 from J, leaving 15 bases between them. The CDR3 loop spans 15 amino acids. Germline V gene lookup returns CDR1 SGHVS and CDR2 FQNEAQ. For the CDR3, the DNA is TGTGCCAGCAGCCGCTATGTAGGGGCGAATCAGCCCCAGCATTTT. It encodes CASSRYVGANQPQHF.

The V and J genes are TRBV7-2 and TRBJ2-3; 12 bases line up with TRBD1. CDR1 is SGHTA, CDR2 FQGNSA, per germline. The trim removed 5 bases at V and 6 bases at J, leaving 3 bases unmatched. This CDR3 contains 14 residues. The CDR3 DNA sequence: TGTGCCAGCAGCGAAGGGACAGGGGGCGATACGCAGTATTTT. This gives the protein CASSEGTGGDTQYF.

This chain connects TRBV20-1 to TRBJ2-3, with 10 bases that match TRBD2. V lost 3 bases, J lost 6 bases, and 6 bases stayed unmatched. Germline CDR1 is DFQATT and CDR2 is SNEGSKA (reference sequence). This CDR3 spans 14 amino acids. CDR3 amino acids: CSASGLAGADTQYF. The CDR3 DNA sequence: TGCAGTGCTAGTGGCCTAGCGGGAGCTGATACGCAGTATTTT.

The rearrangement joins TRBV3-1 (or the pseudogene TRBV3-2) to TRBJ1-6; D gene ambiguous. Per germline, CDR1 LGHDT and CDR2 YNNKEL (reference sequence). Trimming shortened V by 4 bases and J by 15 bases, and 16 bases separated the two germline ends. This CDR3 spans 13 amino acids. The CDR3: CASSREGIGDLHF. DNA of the CDR3: TGTGCCAGCAGCCGGGAAGGTATCGGGGACCTCCACTTT.

V is TRBV28 and J is TRBJ1-2; 10 nucleotides agree with TRBD1. The CDR3 has 15 amino acids. CDR1 is MDHEN, CDR2 SYDVKM, per germline. Trimming at V came to 3 bases and at J to 8 bases, leaving 9 bases not matched to a gene. The CDR3 is CASSLLEDRGKGYTF. The CDR3 nucleotides read TGTGCCAGCAGTTTGCTTGAGGACAGGGGGAAAGGCTACACCTTC.

This chain links TRBV30 with TRBJ2-7; the match to TRBD2 covers 11 bases. Looked up from germline, CDR1 is GTSNPN and CDR2 is SVGIG (reference sequence). The CDR3 consists of 14 residues. V was clipped by 0 bases and J by 4 bases; unmatched bases: 2. CDR3 in amino acids: CAWSVSSGRYEQYF. The CDR3 coding sequence is TGTGCCTGGAGTGTATCTAGCGGGAGGTACGAGCAGTACTTC.

The chain carries TRBV19 and TRBJ1-5, with no clear D. The V gene lost 11 bases and the J gene lost 3 bases, with 14 bases spanning the gap. Germline-derived CDR1 and CDR2 are LNHDA and SQIVND (reference sequence). This CDR3 contains 13 residues. In DNA form, the CDR3 reads TGTGCCGCTGGCCCCCTCATCAATCAGCCCCAGCATTTT. This translates into CAAGPLINQPQHF. Full variable domain (missing parts from reference TRBV19 and TRBJ1-5): DGGITQSPKYLFRKEGQNVTLSCEQNLNHDAMYWYRQDPGQGLRLIYYSQIVNDFQKGDIAEGYSVSREKKESFPLTVTSAQKNPTAFYLCAAGPLINQPQHFGDGTRLSIL.

The gene calls are TRBV6-6 and TRBJ2-2, with 8 nucleotides matching TRBD2. The length of the CDR3 is 15 residues. The junction had 5 bases not matched to a gene; V was cut back by 7 bases and J by 1 base. The germline gives CDR1 MNHNY, CDR2 SVGAGI (reference sequence). The CDR3: CASNLAGLNTGELFF. CDR3 bases: TGTGCCAGCAACCTAGCGGGTTTGAACACCGGGGAGCTGTTTTTT.

The chain joins TRBV11-3 to TRBJ2-1; 7 nucleotides agree with TRBD2. CDR3 length: 16 amino acids. The trim removed 5 bases at V and 0 bases at J, leaving 7 bases unmatched. The germline V gene encodes CDR1 SGHNT and CDR2 YENEEA. CDR3 bases: TGTGCCAGCAGCAACAAGCGGGGTAGCTCCTACAATGAGCAGTTCTTC. Its translation is CASSNKRGSSYNEQFF.

The chain links TRBV11-2 to TRBJ1-2, with D maybe TRBD1 (5 bases). Germline V CDR1 and CDR2: SGHAT, FQNNGV. The CDR3 totals 14 residues. V was cut by 2 bases and J by 7 bases, with 14 bases left in between. CDR3 nucleotides: TGTGCCAGCAGCTTACTGAGGGGTAGCGGTGGCTACACCTTC. Its translation: CASSLLRGSGGYTF.

This clone was found once. V is TRBV5-1 and J is TRBJ1-5; tentatively, D is TRBD1 (5 bases). The CDR3 extends over 13 amino acids. Germline lookup yields CDR1 SGHRS and CDR2 YFSETQ. The V and J ends lost 0 bases and 10 bases respectively, with 11 bases between them. CDR3 loop: CASSLEGWGPQHF. The CDR3, as DNA: TGCGCCAGCAGCTTGGAGGGGTGGGGTCCCCAGCATTTT.

The chain links TRBV27 to TRBJ1-1; D perhaps matches TRBD1 (5 bases). CDR1 and CDR2 from the germline V gene are MNHEY and SMNVEV (reference sequence). V dropped 11 bases and J dropped 8 bases, with 12 bases sitting between them. The CDR3 is 10 amino acids. For the CDR3, the DNA is TGTGCCTCAGGGCGCGTCGAAGCTTTCTTT. Translated, it gives CASGRVEAFF.

Only one count was recorded for this clone. V gene TRBV5-6 combines with J gene TRBJ2-5; TRBD1 matches at 12 bases. The trim removed 0 bases at V and 5 bases at J, leaving 8 bases unmatched. This CDR3 spans 17 amino acids. Per the germline V gene, CDR1 is SGHDT and CDR2 is YYEEEE. CDR3 region: CASSLDSGQGARETQYF. CDR3 nucleotide sequence: TGTGCCAGCAGCTTGGATTCGGGACAGGGGGCTCGTGAGACCCAGTACTTC.

The rearrangement uses TRBV7-3 and TRBJ2-1, with 7 positions matching TRBD2. Germline values: CDR1 SGHTA, CDR2 FQGTGA. The CDR3 loop spans 16 amino acids. Losses at the gene ends were 4 bases for V and 2 bases for J; bases not matched to a gene: 8. The CDR3 nucleotides read TGTGCCAGCAGCTACCGAGCGGGAATAACCTACAATGAGCAGTTCTTC. The encoded protein is CASSYRAGITYNEQFF. Full variable domain (outside the CDR3, taken from reference TRBV7-3 and TRBJ2-1): GAGVSQTPSNKVTEKGKYVELRCDPISGHTALYWYRQSLGQGPEFLIYFQGTGAADDSGLPNDRFFAVRPEGSVSTLKIQRTERGDSAVYLCASSYRAGITYNEQFFGPGTRLTVL.

This clone was picked up one time. The rearrangement joins TRBV5-8 to TRBJ2-7; TRBD1 matches 7 bases. CDR1 and CDR2 from the germline V gene are SGHTS and YDEGEE. The CDR3 covers 14 residues. V shed 2 bases and J 3 bases; nucleotides not matched to a gene: 5. The CDR3 DNA follows: TGTGCCAGCAGCTTCACCCGGGACAGCTACGAGCAGTACTTC. The encoded protein is CASSFTRDSYEQYF.

This clone was picked up a small number of times. The chain joins TRBV7-6 to TRBJ2-1; 13 positions agree with TRBD2. From germline, CDR1 is SGHVS and CDR2 FNYEAQ. There are 17 residues in the CDR3. With 1 base clipped from V and 9 bases from J, the junction kept 9 bases outside the gene matches. CDR3 bases: TGTGCCAGCAGCTTAGTAAGACTAGCGGGAGGAGCAGGTGAGCAGTTCTTC. This translates into CASSLVRLAGGAGEQFF. Drawing the rest from reference TRBV7-6 and TRBJ2-1, the complete variable domain is GAGVSQSPRYKVTKRGQDVALRCDPISGHVSLYWYRQALGQGPEFLTYFNYEAQQDKSGLPNDRFSAERPEGSISTLTIQRTEQRDSAMYRCASSLVRLAGGAGEQFFGPGTRLTVL.

The chain is built from TRBV2 and TRBJ1-6, with 11 nucleotides matching TRBD1. The germline V gene has CDR1 SNHLY and CDR2 FYNNEI. The CDR3 has 15 residues. The V segment lost 6 bases and the J segment 9 bases; nucleotides outside the gene matches: 7. The CDR3 reads CASSDWGTGGSPLHF. CDR3 bases: TGTGCCAGCAGCGATTGGGGGACAGGGGGTTCACCCCTCCACTTT.

The chain has TRBV7-6 and TRBJ2-5, with TRBD2 matching 11 bases. This CDR3 has 17 residues. V dropped 0 bases and J dropped 6; count of bases not matched to a gene: 9. CDR1 SGHVS and CDR2 FNYEAQ come from the germline V gene. CDR3 sequence: CASSLAHSGRAGKTQYF. The CDR3, as DNA: TGTGCCAGCAGCTTAGCCCATAGCGGGAGGGCCGGAAAGACCCAGTACTTC.

The DNA for the CDR3 is TGTGCCAGTAGTATAGGTGGGACAGGGGTTCAGCCCCAGCATTTT. This translates into CASSIGGTGVQPQHF. The chain is built from TRBV19 and TRBJ1-5; 10 bases fit TRBD1. V dropped 1 base and J dropped 6; count of bases not matched to a gene: 3. Germline assignment: CDR1 LNHDA and CDR2 SQIVND (reference sequence). The CDR3 is 15 amino acids.

The V and J genes are TRBV12-5 and TRBJ2-7, with TRBD2 as a possible D gene (5 bases). The CDR3 has 15 amino acids. Germline assignment: CDR1 LGHNT and CDR2 FRNRAP. Trimming left V 6 bases short and J 0 bases short, with 15 bases between. CDR3 region: CASGSGKSISYEQYF. The DNA for the CDR3 is TGTGCTAGTGGATCCGGGAAATCCATCTCCTACGAGCAGTACTTC.

The rearrangement links TRBV5-1 to TRBJ2-7, with 12 bases matching TRBD1. Germline V gene data show CDR1 as SGHRS and CDR2 as YFSETQ. With V trimmed by 0 bases and J by 1 base, 8 bases remained unmatched. The CDR3 is 18 amino acids. The CDR3 DNA reads as TGCGCCAGCAGCTTGGCAACCGGGACAGGGGGCGCATCCTACGAGCAGTACTTC. Its translation: CASSLATGTGGASYEQYF. Filled out from reference TRBV5-1 and TRBJ2-7, the complete variable domain reads KAGVTQTPRYLIKTRGQQVTLSCSPISGHRSVSWYQQTPGQGLQFLFEYFSETQRNKGNFPGRFSGRQFSNSRSEMNVSTLELGDSALYLCASSLATGTGGASYEQYFGPGTRLTVT.